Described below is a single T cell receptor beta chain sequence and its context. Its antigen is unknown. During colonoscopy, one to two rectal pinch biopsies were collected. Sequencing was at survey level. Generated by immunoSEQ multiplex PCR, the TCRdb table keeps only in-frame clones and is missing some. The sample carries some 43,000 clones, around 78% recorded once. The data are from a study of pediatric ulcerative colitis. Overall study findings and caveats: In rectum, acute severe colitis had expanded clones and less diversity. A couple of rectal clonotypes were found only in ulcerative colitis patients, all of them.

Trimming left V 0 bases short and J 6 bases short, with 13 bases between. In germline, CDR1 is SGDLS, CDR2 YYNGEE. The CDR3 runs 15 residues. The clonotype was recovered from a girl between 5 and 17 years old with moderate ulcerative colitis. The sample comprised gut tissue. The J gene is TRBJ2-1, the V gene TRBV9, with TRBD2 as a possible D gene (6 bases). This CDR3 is CASSVEVGTGNEQFF. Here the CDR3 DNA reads TGTGCCAGCAGCGTAGAAGTAGGGACTGGCAATGAGCAGTTCTTC.